This is a list of T cell receptor beta chains from one sample in a study of PD-L1 blockade in urothelial cancer. Only in-frame clones appear in the TCRdb table, and some are missing; sequencing was by immunoSEQ multiplex PCR. The sample yields about 56,000 clones, 85% seen once. This sample comprised PBMCs, obtained around atezolizumab (anti-PD-L1) treatment. The source of these receptors is a man aged 65 to 85 with urothelial cancer. CDR3s include the opening cysteine and the closing phenylalanine or tryptophan. A D gene is named only where the DNA matches it firmly. Where a row states a size, it is once, few, many or the class of an expanded clone; other rows omit it.

D gene: TRBD2
V gene: TRBV5-1
clone size: -
J gene: TRBJ2-7
CDR3 protein: CASSLEPPLAGVTYEQYF
CDR3 DNA: TGCGCCAGCAGCTTAGAACCCCCACTAGCGGGAGTCACCTACGAGCAGTACTTC

D gene: TRBD1
V gene: TRBV6-5
clone size: -
J gene: TRBJ2-1
CDR3 protein: CASSYSGTGNEQFF
CDR3 DNA: TGTGCCAGCAGTTACTCGGGGACAGGGAATGAGCAGTTCTTC

D gene: -
V gene: TRBV7-2
clone size: -
J gene: TRBJ1-1
CDR3 protein: CASSLEARTEAFF
CDR3 DNA: TGTGCCAGCAGCTTAGAAGCCAGGACTGAAGCTTTCTTT

D gene: TRBD2
V gene: TRBV19
clone size: -
J gene: TRBJ2-7
CDR3 protein: CASSSWTSGAYEQYF
CDR3 DNA: TGTGCCAGTAGTTCTTGGACTAGCGGGGCCTACGAGCAGTACTTC

D gene: TRBD2
V gene: TRBV9
clone size: few
J gene: TRBJ2-3
CDR3 protein: CASSPRAGDMADTQYF
CDR3 DNA: TGTGCCAGCAGCCCCCGGGCGGGAGATATGGCAGATACGCAGTATTTT

D gene: -
V gene: TRBV5-1
clone size: -
J gene: TRBJ2-1
CDR3 protein: CASSLGVGAVYNEQFF
CDR3 DNA: TGCGCCAGCAGCTTGGGAGTCGGAGCGGTGTACAATGAGCAGTTCTTC

D gene: -
V gene: TRBV27
clone size: -
J gene: TRBJ2-7
CDR3 protein: CASSLAAATYYEQYF
CDR3 DNA: TGTGCCAGCAGCCTCGCGGCAGCGACTTACTACGAGCAGTACTTC

D gene: TRBD2
V gene: TRBV5-1
clone size: -
J gene: TRBJ2-1
CDR3 protein: CASSSGLAGGGPYNEQFF
CDR3 DNA: TGCGCCAGCAGCTCGGGACTAGCGGGAGGGGGACCCTACAATGAGCAGTTCTTC

D gene: TRBD2
V gene: TRBV5-1
clone size: -
J gene: TRBJ2-7
CDR3 protein: CASSLTSGSPGYEQYF
CDR3 DNA: TGCGCCAGCAGCTTGACTAGCGGGAGTCCAGGGTACGAGCAGTACTTC

D gene: -
V gene: TRBV10-3
clone size: -
J gene: TRBJ2-3
CDR3 protein: CAITSRDTQYF
CDR3 DNA: TGTGCCATCACTAGCAGAGATACGCAGTATTTT

D gene: -
V gene: TRBV6-5
clone size: -
J gene: TRBJ2-7
CDR3 protein: CASSLSGLSYEQYF
CDR3 DNA: TGTGCCAGCAGTCTTAGCGGCCTCTCCTACGAGCAGTACTTC

D gene: TRBD1
V gene: TRBV10-2
clone size: few
J gene: TRBJ1-2
CDR3 protein: CASSAQGSYGYTF
CDR3 DNA: TGCGCCAGCAGCGCACAGGGGTCGTATGGCTACACCTTC

D gene: -
V gene: TRBV7-8
clone size: -
J gene: TRBJ2-2
CDR3 protein: CASSLGGTGELFF
CDR3 DNA: TGTGCCAGCAGCTTAGGAGGGACCGGGGAGCTGTTTTTT

D gene: -
V gene: TRBV21-1
clone size: once
J gene: TRBJ2-5
CDR3 protein: CASSSQNVGGFTSGKETQYF
CDR3 DNA: TGTGCCAGCAGCAGCCAAAATGTTGGAGGTTTTACTAGCGGCAAAGAGACCCAGTACTTC

D gene: TRBD1
V gene: TRBV10-2
clone size: once
J gene: TRBJ2-7
CDR3 protein: CASSTGTGGYEQYF
CDR3 DNA: TGCGCCAGCAGTACCGGGACAGGGGGTTACGAGCAGTACTTC